Sequencing of this T cell receptor (beta chain) was carried out in a study of T cell changes during pregnancy in multiple sclerosis. This CDR3 is 12 amino acids long. Looked up from germline, CDR1 is SGHRS and CDR2 is YFSETQ. The V end was cut by 5 bases, the J end by 3 bases, with 9 bases between. This table comes from immunoSEQ multiplex PCR, and its TCRdb copy is limited to in-frame clones, with some not included. Counted here are around 35,000 clones, about nine tenths occurring once; the ten biggest clones make up around 12%. The clonotype was recovered from a female donor with multiple sclerosis, enrolled in a pregnancy study. The sample here was CD8+ T cells from peripheral blood mononuclear cells, taken in the first trimester of pregnancy. The chain uses TRBV5-1 and TRBJ2-7; D might be TRBD2 (5 bases). The CDR3 loop reads CASRNGVYEQYF. The CDR3 DNA sequence: TGCGCCAGCAGGAACGGGGTCTACGAGCAGTACTTC.